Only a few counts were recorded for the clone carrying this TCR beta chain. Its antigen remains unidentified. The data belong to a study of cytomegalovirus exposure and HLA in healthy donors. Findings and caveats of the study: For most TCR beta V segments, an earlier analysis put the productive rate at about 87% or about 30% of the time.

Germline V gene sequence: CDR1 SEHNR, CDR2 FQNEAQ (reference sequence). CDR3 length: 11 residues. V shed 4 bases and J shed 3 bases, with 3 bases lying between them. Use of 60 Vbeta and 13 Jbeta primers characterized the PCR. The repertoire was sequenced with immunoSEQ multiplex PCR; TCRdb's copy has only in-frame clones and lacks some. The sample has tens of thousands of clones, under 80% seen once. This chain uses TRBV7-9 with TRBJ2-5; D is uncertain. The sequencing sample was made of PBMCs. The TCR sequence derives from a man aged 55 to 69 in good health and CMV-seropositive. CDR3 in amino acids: CASSSEETQYF. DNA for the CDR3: TGTGCCAGCAGCTCGGAAGAGACCCAGTACTTC.